What follows are 16 T cell receptor beta chains derived from one specimen sequenced in a study of cytomegalovirus exposure and HLA in healthy donors. PCR primers comprised 60 Vbeta and 13 Jbeta primers. Data came from immunoSEQ multiplex PCR; TCRdb stores just in-frame clones and leaves some out. The sample contains about 170,000 clones, about 88% of which appear only once. Sequenced sample: PBMCs. The receptors derive from a young man in good health and CMV-seropositive.

The CDR3 DNA sequence: TGTGCCAGCAGTTTGAGACTCGTCGATACGCAGTATTTT. It yields the protein CASSLRLVDTQYF. The gene calls are TRBV27 and TRBJ2-3; the D is unclear. This CDR3 is 13 amino acids long. The V end lost 3 bases, the J end lost 6 bases, and 10 bases lay between the germline ends. In germline, CDR1 is MNHEY, CDR2 SMNVEV (reference sequence).

The count of this clone is one. J is TRBJ1-2 and V is TRBV6-5; 7 positions agree with TRBD1. This CDR3 contains 14 residues. J lost 6 bases, V lost 4 bases, and 8 bases had no gene match. Germline CDR1 MNHEY, CDR2 SVGAGI. The CDR3 spells CASSLQTGENGYTF. CDR3 DNA: TGTGCCAGCAGTTTACAAACAGGGGAGAATGGCTACACCTTC.

A note on this clone: Relative to the germline gene, one junction end is altered; a read error may explain this. The V call is TRBV7-7, the J call TRBJ2-1; 8 bases are shared with TRBD2. From germline, CDR1 is SSHAT and CDR2 FNYEAQ (reference sequence). The CDR3 is 14 amino acids. As DNA, the CDR3 is TGTGCTAGCAGCTTCCGAGCGGGAGAAGATGAGCAGTTCTTC. Encoded protein: CASSFRAGEDEQFF.

The gene calls are TRBV27 and TRBJ2-5; 7 nucleotides match TRBD2. Germline assignment: CDR1 MNHEY and CDR2 SMNVEV (reference sequence). The CDR3 has 15 amino acids. With V trimmed by 6 bases and J by 2 bases, 9 bases remained unmatched. This CDR3 is CASRKVGRYQETQYF. The CDR3 DNA reads as TGTGCCAGCAGAAAAGTCGGGAGGTATCAAGAGACCCAGTACTTC.

This clone has just one count. The identical CDR3 is also encoded by other nucleotide sequences in the sample. The rearrangement joins TRBV7-2 to TRBJ2-1, with 10 bases that match TRBD2. This CDR3 contains 15 residues. Trimming cost V 1 base and J 3 bases; bases outside gene matches: 0. In germline, CDR1 is SGHTA, CDR2 FQGNSA. This chain's CDR3 is CASSLGTSGYNEQFF. In nucleotides, the CDR3 is TGTGCCAGCAGCTTAGGGACTAGCGGCTACAATGAGCAGTTCTTC. Looking up the rest from reference TRBV7-2 and TRBJ2-1 gives the full variable domain: GAGVSQSPSNKVTEKGKDVELRCDPISGHTALYWYRQSLGQGLEFLIYFQGNSAPDKSGLPSDRFSAERTGGSVSTLTIQRTQQEDSAVYLCASSLGTSGYNEQFFGPGTRLTVL.

The genes are TRBV7-2 and TRBJ1-5, with a weak D call TRBD1 (6 bases). The CDR3 sequence is 14 residues long. Trimming stripped 6 bases from V and 4 bases from J, with 13 bases between. The germline V gene encodes CDR1 SGHTA and CDR2 FQGNSA. The CDR3 DNA follows: TGTGCCAGCAGTTCGGGACAAAAGAATCAGCCCCAGCATTTT. Protein: CASSSGQKNQPQHF.

The genes are TRBV30 and TRBJ2-7; 10 positions match TRBD1. The V and J ends lost 5 bases and 2 bases, in that order; junction bases with no gene match: 3. CDR1 and CDR2 (germline): GTSNPN, SVGIG (reference sequence). This CDR3 spans 13 amino acids. CDR3 loop: CAWGTGATYEQYF. The CDR3 region has the DNA TGTGCCTGGGGGACAGGGGCTACCTACGAGCAGTACTTC.

The chain carries TRBV7-2 and TRBJ2-1, with 8 bases aligning to TRBD2. CDR1 and CDR2 (germline): SGHTA, FQGNSA. CDR3 length equals 17 residues. With V trimmed by 2 bases and J by 4 bases, 10 bases remained unmatched. DNA for the CDR3: TGTGCCAGCAGCTTAAGACCCAGCGGGAGTGTATACAATGAGCAGTTCTTC. Translating gives CASSLRPSGSVYNEQFF.

V and J are TRBV13 and TRBJ1-1; 8 bases map to TRBD1. Losses at the gene ends were 3 bases for V and 3 bases for J; bases not matched to a gene: 9. Germline V gene data show CDR1 as PRHDT and CDR2 as FYEKMQ (reference sequence). The CDR3 covers 16 residues. CDR3 amino acids: CASSFPPGGKDTEAFF. For the CDR3, the DNA is TGTGCCAGCAGCTTTCCCCCAGGGGGCAAGGACACTGAAGCTTTCTTT.

The chain uses TRBV6-6 and TRBJ2-5, with TRBD1 as a possible D gene (5 bases). The J call could be wrong; TRBJ2-7 is a better fit for the DNA end. CDR1 MNHNY and CDR2 SVGAGI come from the germline V gene (reference sequence). CDR3 length: 15 amino acids. The CDR3 sequence: CASSYLTAGLSEQYF. In DNA form, the CDR3 reads TGTGCCAGCAGTTACTTGACAGCCGGTCTCTCCGAGCAGTACTTC.

This clone is a singleton in its sample. The V gene is TRBV18, the J gene TRBJ2-2; TRBD2 might be the D (6 bases). Germline CDR1 reads KGHSH; CDR2 reads LQKENI. This CDR3 is 16 amino acids long. The V gene lost 0 bases and the J gene lost 4 bases, with 12 bases spanning the gap. The CDR3: CASSPPAGSGTGELFF. In DNA form, the CDR3 reads TGTGCCAGCTCACCACCGGCCGGGAGCGGCACCGGGGAGCTGTTTTTT.

The V gene is TRBV5-6, the J gene TRBJ1-2; TRBD1 is a possible D gene (5 bases). The CDR3 sequence is 13 residues long. Per the germline V gene, CDR1 is SGHDT and CDR2 is YYEEEE. Trimming took off 6 bases at V and 1 base at J, with 10 bases between the two ends. CDR3 DNA: TGTGCCAGCACCATCGACAGTAACTATGGCTACACCTTC. Its protein product is CASTIDSNYGYTF.

V is TRBV5-4 and J is TRBJ2-1, with D perhaps matching TRBD2 (6 bases). This CDR3 is 16 amino acids long. From germline, CDR1 is SGHNT and CDR2 YYREEE (reference sequence). V shed 2 bases and J shed 8 bases, with 20 bases lying between them. CDR3 protein: CASSLTFPGVADEQFF. The CDR3 DNA follows: TGTGCCAGCAGCTTAACCTTCCCGGGAGTCGCGGATGAGCAGTTCTTC.

This sequence joins TRBV5-1 and TRBJ2-1; 11 nucleotides agree with TRBD2. This CDR3 is 16 amino acids long. The germline V gene has CDR1 SGHRS and CDR2 YFSETQ. Trimming removed 5 bases from V and 10 bases from J; junction bases left unmatched: 14. The CDR3 DNA follows: TGCGCCAGCAGTTCGCAGGTAGCGGGAGGGCCGGGGGAGCAGTTCTTC. Its translation is CASSSQVAGGPGEQFF.

The chain combines TRBV4-2 with TRBJ1-1; possibly TRBD1 for D (6 bases). The CDR3 is 16 amino acids. The germline gives CDR1 LGHNA, CDR2 YNFKEQ. Trimming stripped 0 bases from V and 3 bases from J, with 14 bases between. CDR3 loop: CASSQDQRGGDTEAFF. Written as DNA, the CDR3 is TGTGCCAGCAGCCAAGATCAGAGAGGGGGTGACACTGAAGCTTTCTTT.

The chain joins TRBV7-9 to TRBJ2-1; possibly TRBD1 for D (5 bases). This CDR3 has 15 amino acids. Trimming pared 7 bases from V and 2 bases from J, leaving 15 bases between. Per the germline V gene, CDR1 is SEHNR and CDR2 is FQNEAQ (reference sequence). CDR3 amino acids: CASTQGAAPYNEQFF. CDR3 coding DNA: TGTGCCAGCACCCAAGGGGCGGCCCCCTACAATGAGCAGTTCTTC. The whole variable domain, filled in from reference TRBV7-9 and TRBJ2-1, reads DTGVSQNPRHKITKRGQNVTFRCDPISEHNRLYWYRQTLGQGPEFLTYFQNEAQLEKSRLLSDRFSAERPKGSFSTLEIQRTEQGDSAMYLCASTQGAAPYNEQFFGPGTRLTVL.